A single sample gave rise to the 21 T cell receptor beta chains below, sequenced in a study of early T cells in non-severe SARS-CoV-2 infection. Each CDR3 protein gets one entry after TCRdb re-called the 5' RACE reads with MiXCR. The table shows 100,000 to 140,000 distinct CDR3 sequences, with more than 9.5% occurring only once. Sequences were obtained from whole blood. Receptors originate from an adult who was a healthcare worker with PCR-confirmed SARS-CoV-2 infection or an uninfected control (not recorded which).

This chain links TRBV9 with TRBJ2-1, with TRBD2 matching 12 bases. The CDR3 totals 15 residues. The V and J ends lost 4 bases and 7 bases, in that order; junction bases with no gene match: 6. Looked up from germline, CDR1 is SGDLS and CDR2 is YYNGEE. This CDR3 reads CASSPTSGRWNEQFF. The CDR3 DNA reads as TGTGCCAGCAGCCCCACTAGCGGGAGGTGGAATGAGCAGTTCTTC.

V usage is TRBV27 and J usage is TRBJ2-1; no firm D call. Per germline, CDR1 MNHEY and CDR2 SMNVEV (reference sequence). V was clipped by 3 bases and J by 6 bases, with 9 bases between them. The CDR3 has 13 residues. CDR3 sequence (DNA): TGTGCCAGCAGTTTTCAACTCGGCAATGAGCAGTTCTTC. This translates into CASSFQLGNEQFF.

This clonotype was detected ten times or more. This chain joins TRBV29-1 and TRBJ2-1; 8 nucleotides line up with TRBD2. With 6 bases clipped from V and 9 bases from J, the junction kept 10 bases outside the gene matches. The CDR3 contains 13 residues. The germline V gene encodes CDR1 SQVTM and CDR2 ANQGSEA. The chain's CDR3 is CSVGTSRQSEQFF. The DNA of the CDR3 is TGCAGCGTGGGGACTAGTCGGCAGAGTGAGCAGTTCTTC.

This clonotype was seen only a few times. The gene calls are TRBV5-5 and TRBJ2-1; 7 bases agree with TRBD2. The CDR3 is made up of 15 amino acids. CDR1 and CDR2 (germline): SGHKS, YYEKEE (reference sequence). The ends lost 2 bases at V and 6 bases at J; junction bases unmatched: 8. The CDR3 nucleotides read TGTGCCAGCAGCTTAGGGGCGGGAGAGCCCAATGAGCAGTTCTTC. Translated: CASSLGAGEPNEQFF.

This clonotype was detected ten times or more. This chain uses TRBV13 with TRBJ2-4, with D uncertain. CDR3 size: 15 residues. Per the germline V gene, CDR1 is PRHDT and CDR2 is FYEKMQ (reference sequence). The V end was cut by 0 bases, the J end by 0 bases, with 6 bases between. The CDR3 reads CASSLGQIAKNIQYF. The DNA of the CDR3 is TGTGCCAGCAGCTTAGGTCAGATAGCCAAAAACATTCAGTACTTC.

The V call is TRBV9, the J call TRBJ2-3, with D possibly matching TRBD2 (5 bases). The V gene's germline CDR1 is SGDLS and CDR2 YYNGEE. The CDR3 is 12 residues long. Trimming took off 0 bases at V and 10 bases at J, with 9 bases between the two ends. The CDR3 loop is CASSVAGLAQYF. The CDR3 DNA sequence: TGTGCCAGCAGCGTAGCGGGATTGGCGCAGTATTTT.

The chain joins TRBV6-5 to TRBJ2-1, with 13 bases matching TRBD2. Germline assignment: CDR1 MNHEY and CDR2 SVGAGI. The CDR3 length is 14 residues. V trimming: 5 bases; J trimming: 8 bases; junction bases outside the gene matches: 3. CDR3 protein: CASSRTSGSYEQFF. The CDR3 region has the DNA TGTGCCAGCAGTCGGACTAGCGGGAGCTATGAGCAGTTCTTC.

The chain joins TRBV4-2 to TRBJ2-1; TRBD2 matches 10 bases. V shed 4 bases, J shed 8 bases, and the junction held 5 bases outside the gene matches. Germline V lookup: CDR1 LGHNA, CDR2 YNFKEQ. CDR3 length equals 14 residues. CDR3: CASSPSGRGHEQFF. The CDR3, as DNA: TGTGCCAGCAGCCCCAGCGGGAGGGGCCATGAGCAGTTCTTC.

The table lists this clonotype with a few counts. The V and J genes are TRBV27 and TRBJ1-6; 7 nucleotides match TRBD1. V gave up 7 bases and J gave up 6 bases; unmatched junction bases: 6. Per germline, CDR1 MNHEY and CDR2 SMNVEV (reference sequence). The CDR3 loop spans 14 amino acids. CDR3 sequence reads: CASTPGTANSPLHF. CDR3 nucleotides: TGTGCCAGCACTCCCGGGACAGCTAATTCACCCCTCCACTTT.

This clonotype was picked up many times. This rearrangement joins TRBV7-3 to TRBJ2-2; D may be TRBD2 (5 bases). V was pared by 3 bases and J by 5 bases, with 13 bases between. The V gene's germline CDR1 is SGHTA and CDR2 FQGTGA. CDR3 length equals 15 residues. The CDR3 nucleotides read TGTGCCAGCAGCTTCGGAGGCCTAGAAACCGGGGAGCTGTTTTTT. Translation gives CASSFGGLETGELFF.

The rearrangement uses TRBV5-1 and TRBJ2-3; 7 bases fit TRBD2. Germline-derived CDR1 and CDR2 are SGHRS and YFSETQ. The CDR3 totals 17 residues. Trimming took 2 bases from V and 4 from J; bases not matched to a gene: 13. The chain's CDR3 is CASSLGGGGRGADTQYF. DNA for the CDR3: TGCGCCAGCAGCTTAGGCGGTGGCGGGAGAGGCGCAGATACGCAGTATTTT. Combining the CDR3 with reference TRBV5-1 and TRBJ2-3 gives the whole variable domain KAGVTQTPRYLIKTRGQQVTLSCSPISGHRSVSWYQQTPGQGLQFLFEYFSETQRNKGNFPGRFSGRQFSNSRSEMNVSTLELGDSALYLCASSLGGGGRGADTQYFGPGTRLTVL.

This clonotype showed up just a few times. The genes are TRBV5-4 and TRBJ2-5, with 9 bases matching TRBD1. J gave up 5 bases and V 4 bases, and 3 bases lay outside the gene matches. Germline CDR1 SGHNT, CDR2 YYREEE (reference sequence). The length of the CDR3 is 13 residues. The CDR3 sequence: CASSPQGAETQYF. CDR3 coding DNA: TGTGCCAGCAGCCCACAGGGGGCTGAGACCCAGTACTTC.

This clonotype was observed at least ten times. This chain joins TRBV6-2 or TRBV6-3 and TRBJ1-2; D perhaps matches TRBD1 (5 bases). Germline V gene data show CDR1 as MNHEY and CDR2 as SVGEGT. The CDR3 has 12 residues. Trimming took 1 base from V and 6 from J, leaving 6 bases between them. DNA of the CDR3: TGTGCCAGCAGTTACTGGACAAATGGCTACACCTTC. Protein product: CASSYWTNGYTF.

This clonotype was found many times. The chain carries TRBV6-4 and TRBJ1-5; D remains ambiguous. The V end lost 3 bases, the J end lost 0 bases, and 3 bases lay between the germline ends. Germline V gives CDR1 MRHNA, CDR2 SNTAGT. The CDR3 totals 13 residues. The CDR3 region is CASSEGSNQPQHF. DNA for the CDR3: TGTGCCAGCAGTGAGGGTAGCAATCAGCCCCAGCATTTT.

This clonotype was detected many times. As DNA, the CDR3 is TGTGCTAGTGGACATCAAGACACTGAAGCTTTCTTT. The encoded protein is CASGHQDTEAFF. The genes are TRBV12-5 and TRBJ1-1; D unclear. V dropped 6 bases and J dropped 3 bases, with 8 bases sitting between them. The CDR3 spans 12 residues. The V gene's germline CDR1 is LGHNT and CDR2 FRNRAP.

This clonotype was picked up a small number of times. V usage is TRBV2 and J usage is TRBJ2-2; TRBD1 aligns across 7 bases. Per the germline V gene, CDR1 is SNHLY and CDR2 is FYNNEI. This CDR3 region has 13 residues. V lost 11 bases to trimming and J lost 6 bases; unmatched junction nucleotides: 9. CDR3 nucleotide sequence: TGTGCCTCAGAGGGGGCCCCCCCCGGGGAGCTGTTTTTT. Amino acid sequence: CASEGAPPGELFF.

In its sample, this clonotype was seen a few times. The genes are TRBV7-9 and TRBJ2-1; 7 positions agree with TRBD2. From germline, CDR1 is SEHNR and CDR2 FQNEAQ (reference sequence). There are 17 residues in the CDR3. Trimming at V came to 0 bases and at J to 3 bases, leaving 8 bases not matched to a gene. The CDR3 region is CASSLAVFGLDYNEQFF. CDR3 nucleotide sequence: TGTGCCAGCAGCTTAGCTGTATTTGGACTAGACTACAATGAGCAGTTCTTC.

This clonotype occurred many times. CDR3 coding DNA: TGTGCCAGCAGCTTAGGGGGGATTTCCTACGAGCAGTACTTC. Protein sequence: CASSLGGISYEQYF. This chain links TRBV7-8 with TRBJ2-7; D may match TRBD1 or TRBD2 (5 bases each). The CDR3 sequence is 14 residues long. Germline V gene data show CDR1 as SGHVS and CDR2 as FQNEAQ. Trimming removed 1 base at V and 1 base at J, with 8 bases between.

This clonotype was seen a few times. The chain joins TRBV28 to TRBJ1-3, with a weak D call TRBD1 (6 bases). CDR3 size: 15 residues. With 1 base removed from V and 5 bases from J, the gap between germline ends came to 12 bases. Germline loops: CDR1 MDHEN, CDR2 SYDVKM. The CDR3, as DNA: TGTGCCAGCAGTTTATTTGGGGGGCGAAGAAACACCATATATTTT. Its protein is CASSLFGGRRNTIYF. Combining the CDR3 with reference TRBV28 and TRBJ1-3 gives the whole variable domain DVKVTQSSRYLVKRTGEKVFLECVQDMDHENMFWYRQDPGLGLRLIYFSYDVKMKEKGDIPEGYSVSREKKERFSLILESASTNQTSMYLCASSLFGGRRNTIYFGEGSWLTVV.

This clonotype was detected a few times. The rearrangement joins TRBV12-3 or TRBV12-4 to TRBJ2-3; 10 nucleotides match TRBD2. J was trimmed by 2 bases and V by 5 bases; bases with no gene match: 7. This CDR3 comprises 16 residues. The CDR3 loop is CASSPLSGGYTDTQYF. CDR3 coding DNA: TGTGCCAGCAGTCCGCTTAGCGGGGGGTACACAGATACGCAGTATTTT.

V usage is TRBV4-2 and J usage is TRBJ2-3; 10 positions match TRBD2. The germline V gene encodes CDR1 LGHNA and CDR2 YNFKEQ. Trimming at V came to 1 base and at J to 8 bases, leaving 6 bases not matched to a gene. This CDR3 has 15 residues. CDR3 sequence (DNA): TGTGCCAGCAGCCAAGGAGGACTAGCGGCGGGTACGCAGTATTTT. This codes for CASSQGGLAAGTQYF.